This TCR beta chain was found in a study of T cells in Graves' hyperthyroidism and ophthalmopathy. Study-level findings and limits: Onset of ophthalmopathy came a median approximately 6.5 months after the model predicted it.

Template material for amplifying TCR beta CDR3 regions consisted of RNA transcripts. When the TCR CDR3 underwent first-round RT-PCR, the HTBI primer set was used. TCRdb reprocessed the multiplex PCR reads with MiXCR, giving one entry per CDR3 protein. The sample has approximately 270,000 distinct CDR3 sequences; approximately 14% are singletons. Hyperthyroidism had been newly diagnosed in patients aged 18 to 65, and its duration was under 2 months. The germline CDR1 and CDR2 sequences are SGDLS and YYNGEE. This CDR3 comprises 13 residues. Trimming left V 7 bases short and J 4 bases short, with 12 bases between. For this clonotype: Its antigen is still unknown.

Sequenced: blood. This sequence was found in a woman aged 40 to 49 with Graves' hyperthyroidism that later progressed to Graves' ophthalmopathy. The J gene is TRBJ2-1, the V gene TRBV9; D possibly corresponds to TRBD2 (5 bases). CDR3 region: CASPRAVYNEQFF. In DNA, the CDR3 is TGTGCCAGCCCGAGGGCGGTGTACAATGAGCAGTTCTTC.